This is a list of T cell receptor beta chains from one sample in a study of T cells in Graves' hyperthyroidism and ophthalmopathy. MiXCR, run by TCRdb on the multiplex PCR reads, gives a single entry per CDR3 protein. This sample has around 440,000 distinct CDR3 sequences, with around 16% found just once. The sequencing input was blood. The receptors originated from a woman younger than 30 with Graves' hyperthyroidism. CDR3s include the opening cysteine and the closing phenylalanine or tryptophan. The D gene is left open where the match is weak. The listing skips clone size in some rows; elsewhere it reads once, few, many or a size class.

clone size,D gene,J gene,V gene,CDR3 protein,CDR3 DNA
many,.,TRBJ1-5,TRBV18,CASSQNQGLHDQPQHF,TGTGCCAGCTCACAAAATCAGGGGCTCCACGATCAGCCCCAGCATTTT
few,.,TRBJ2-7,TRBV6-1,CASSALPGRASYEQYF,TGTGCCAGCAGTGCCTTACCGGGCAGGGCCTCCTACGAGCAGTACTTC
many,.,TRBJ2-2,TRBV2,CASSETQGLGELFF,TGTGCCAGCAGTGAAACGCAGGGTCTCGGGGAGCTGTTTTTT
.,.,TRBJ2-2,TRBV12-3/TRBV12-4,CASRRHSTGELFF,TGTGCCAGCAGGCGACACAGCACCGGGGAGCTGTTTTTT
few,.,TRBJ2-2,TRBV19,CASSIPGRANTGELFF,TGTGCCAGTAGTATCCCGGGCAGGGCGAACACCGGGGAGCTGTTTTTT
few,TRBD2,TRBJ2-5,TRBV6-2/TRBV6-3,CASSMGLSGGQETQYF,TGTGCCAGCAGTATGGGACTAAGCGGGGGACAAGAGACCCAGTACTTC
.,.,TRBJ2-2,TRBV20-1,CSARQTGELFF,TGCAGTGCTAGACAAACCGGGGAGCTGTTTTTT
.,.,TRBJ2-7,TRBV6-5,CASSYFGRAGNEQYF,TGTGCCAGCAGTTACTTTGGCAGGGCAGGCAACGAGCAGTACTTC
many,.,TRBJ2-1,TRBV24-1,CATSDLRGGRNEQFF,TGTGCCACCAGTGATTTGCGAGGGGGGCGAAATGAGCAGTTCTTC
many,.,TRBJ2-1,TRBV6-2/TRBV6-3,CASSTSDRNNEQFF,TGTGCCAGCAGCACCTCAGACAGAAACAATGAGCAGTTCTTC
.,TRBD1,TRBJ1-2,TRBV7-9,CASSLVARGPAYGYTF,TGTGCCAGCAGCTTAGTAGCTAGGGGGCCGGCCTATGGCTACACCTTC
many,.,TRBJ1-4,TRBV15,CATSRDPTRSRTATNEKLFF,TGTGCCACCAGCAGAGACCCAACGCGTTCCCGTACTGCAACTAATGAAAAACTGTTTTTT
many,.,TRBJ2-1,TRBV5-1,CASSPPGTLYNEQFF,TGCGCCAGCAGCCCACCAGGGACGCTCTACAATGAGCAGTTCTTC
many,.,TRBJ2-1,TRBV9,CASSATGGAYNEQFF,TGTGCCAGCAGCGCAACCGGGGGTGCCTACAATGAGCAGTTCTTC
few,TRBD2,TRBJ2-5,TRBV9,CASSATPQSGGETQYF,TGTGCCAGCAGCGCGACGCCCCAGTCGGGAGGGGAGACCCAGTACTTC
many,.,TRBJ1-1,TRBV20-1,CSATIGGADTEAFF,TGCAGTGCTACCATAGGGGGTGCGGACACTGAAGCTTTCTTT
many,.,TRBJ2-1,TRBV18,CASSPLEWGNEQFF,TGTGCCAGCTCACCGCTGGAGTGGGGGAATGAGCAGTTCTTC
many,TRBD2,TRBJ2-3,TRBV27,CASSGGGDTQYF,TGTGCCAGCAGCGGGGGGGGGGATACGCAGTATTTT
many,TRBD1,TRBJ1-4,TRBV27,CASSSSGTGYEKLFF,TGTGCCAGCAGTTCGTCCGGGACAGGTTATGAAAAACTGTTTTTT
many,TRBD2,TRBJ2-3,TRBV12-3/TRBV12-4,CASRPLGLAGPTDTQYF,TGTGCCAGCAGGCCTTTGGGACTAGCGGGACCCACAGATACGCAGTATTTT
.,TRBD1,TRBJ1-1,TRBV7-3,CASSLIGTGVNEAFF,TGTGCCAGCAGCTTAATTGGGACAGGGGTTAATGAAGCTTTCTTT
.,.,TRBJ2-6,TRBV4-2,CASSHPGTATVLTF,TGTGCCAGCAGCCACCCCGGGACTGCAACCGTCCTGACTTTC
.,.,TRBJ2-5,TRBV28,CASSNEQVVAETQYF,TGTGCCAGCAGTAACGAACAGGTCGTGGCAGAGACCCAGTACTTC
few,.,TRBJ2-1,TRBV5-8,CASSLIRVGLRNEQFF,TGTGCCAGCAGCTTGATACGGGTCGGTCTACGCAATGAGCAGTTCTTC
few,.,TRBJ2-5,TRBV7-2,CASSLWGGQGTQYF,TGTGCCAGCAGCTTATGGGGGGGCCAAGGGACCCAGTACTTC
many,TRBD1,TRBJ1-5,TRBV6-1,CASSATPGGGQPQHF,TGTGCCAGCAGCGCGACTCCAGGGGGCGGTCAGCCCCAGCATTTT
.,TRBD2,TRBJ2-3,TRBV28,CASSLGITTSLRTDTQYF,TGTGCCAGCAGTTTAGGGATAACGACTAGCTTGCGCACAGATACGCAGTATTTT
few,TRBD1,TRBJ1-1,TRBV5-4,CASSPRGTVMNTEAFF,TGTGCCAGCAGCCCACGGGGGACAGTGATGAACACTGAAGCTTTCTTT
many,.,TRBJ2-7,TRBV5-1,CASRNGYASYEQYF,TGCGCCAGCAGGAATGGCTACGCCTCCTACGAGCAGTACTTC
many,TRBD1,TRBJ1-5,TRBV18,CASSSDSTGSNQPQHF,TGTGCCAGCTCATCGGACTCGACAGGGAGCAATCAGCCCCAGCATTTT
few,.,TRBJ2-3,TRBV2,CASSVGTLNTDTQYF,TGTGCCAGCAGTGTTGGGACCCTTAACACAGATACGCAGTATTTT
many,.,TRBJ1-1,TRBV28,CASSFPGANTEAFF,TGTGCCAGCAGTTTTCCGGGGGCGAACACTGAAGCTTTCTTT
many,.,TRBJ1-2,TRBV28,CASLAPGSGGYTF,TGTGCCAGCCTAGCACCGGGGAGCGGCGGCTACACCTTC
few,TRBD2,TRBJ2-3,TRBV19,CASSIGPGLAVNTQYF,TGTGCCAGTAGTATTGGCCCCGGACTAGCGGTAAATACGCAGTATTTT
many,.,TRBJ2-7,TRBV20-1,CSAFKSPYEQYF,TGCAGTGCTTTCAAGAGTCCCTACGAGCAGTACTTC
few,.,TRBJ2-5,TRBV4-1,CASSRSTAAGETQYF,TGCGCCAGCAGTCGATCGACAGCCGCGGGAGAGACCCAGTACTTC
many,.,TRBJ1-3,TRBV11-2,CASSLQGRNTIYF,TGTGCCAGCAGCCTACAAGGCAGGAACACCATATATTTT
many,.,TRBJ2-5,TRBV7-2,CASSPPGTQYF,TGTGCCAGCAGCCCCCCAGGGACCCAGTACTTC
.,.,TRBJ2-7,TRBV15,CATSRGLEGNAYEQYF,TGTGCCACCAGCAGAGGACTTGAGGGTAATGCCTACGAGCAGTACTTC
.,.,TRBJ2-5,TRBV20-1,CSSGYQETQYF,TGCAGTTCCGGGTACCAAGAGACCCAGTACTTC
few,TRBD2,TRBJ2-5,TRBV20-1,CSATQSGSGEGLHF,TGCAGTGCTACTCAAAGCGGTAGCGGGGAGGGCCTCCACTTC
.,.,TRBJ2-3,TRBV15,CATNVQYTDTQYF,TGTGCCACCAATGTACAGTACACAGATACGCAGTATTTT
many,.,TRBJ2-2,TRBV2,CASSVNTGELFF,TGTGCCAGCAGTGTGAACACCGGGGAGCTGTTTTTT
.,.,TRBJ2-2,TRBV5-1,CASSHLGEDGELFF,TGCGCCAGCTCTCATCTGGGGGAAGACGGGGAGCTGTTTTTT
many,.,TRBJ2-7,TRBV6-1,CASRPRDSSYEQYF,TGTGCCAGCAGACCTCGGGACTCCTCCTACGAGCAGTACTTC
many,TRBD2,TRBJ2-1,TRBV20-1,CSSGGGNEQFF,TGCTCAAGCGGGGGGGGGAATGAGCAGTTCTTC
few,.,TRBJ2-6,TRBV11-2,CASSLDWTGANVLTF,TGTGCCAGCAGCTTAGACTGGACTGGGGCCAACGTCCTGACTTTC
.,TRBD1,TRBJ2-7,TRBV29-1,CSVGTGFGGSYEQYF,TGCAGCGTTGGGACAGGGTTTGGAGGCTCCTACGAGCAGTACTTC
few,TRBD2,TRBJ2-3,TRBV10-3,CAVGLAGVEDTQYF,TGTGCCGTAGGACTAGCGGGAGTGGAGGATACGCAGTATTTT
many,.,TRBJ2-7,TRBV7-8,CASSLFQYEQYF,TGTGCCAGCAGCTTGTTCCAGTACGAGCAGTACTTC
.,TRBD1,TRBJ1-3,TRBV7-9,CASREYRDRSRSGNTIYF,TGTGCCAGCCGCGAGTACCGGGACAGGTCCCGGTCGGGAAACACCATATATTTT
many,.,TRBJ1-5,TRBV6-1,CASRPQGWDQPQHF,TGTGCCAGCAGACCACAGGGTTGGGATCAGCCCCAGCATTTT
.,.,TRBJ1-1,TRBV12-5,CASGLGENTEAFF,TGTGCTAGTGGTTTGGGAGAGAACACTGAAGCTTTCTTT